The 17 T cell receptor beta chains reported below all come from one sample, sequenced in a study of blood T cell repertoires in COVID-19. The repertoire was sequenced with immunoSEQ multiplex PCR; TCRdb's copy has only in-frame clones and lacks some. The profile shows more than 300,000 clones, more than 75% of them singletons. Sequencing was carried out using PBMCs or T cells enriched from blood (not recorded which). These receptors were collected from a man aged 25-40 years who had recovered from COVID-19.

The chain links TRBV7-6 to TRBJ2-4; TRBD1 aligns across 7 bases. Germline lookup yields CDR1 SGHVS and CDR2 FNYEAQ. J gave up 2 bases and V 1 base, and 8 bases lay outside the gene matches. There are 17 residues in the CDR3. CDR3 loop: CASSLEQGSGTKNIQYF. CDR3 bases: TGTGCCAGCAGCTTAGAACAGGGGTCTGGGACCAAAAACATTCAGTACTTC. Complete variable domain (other parts from reference TRBV7-6 and TRBJ2-4): GAGVSQSPRYKVTKRGQDVALRCDPISGHVSLYWYRQALGQGPEFLTYFNYEAQQDKSGLPNDRFSAERPEGSISTLTIQRTEQRDSAMYRCASSLEQGSGTKNIQYFGAGTRLSVL.

The rearrangement uses TRBV6-6 and TRBJ2-7; a weak D match, TRBD2 (7 bases). The V end was cut by 3 bases, the J end by 8 bases, with 17 bases between. The CDR3 contains 14 residues. CDR1 MNHNY and CDR2 SVGAGI come from the germline V gene (reference sequence). CDR3 sequence reads: CASSYQTSGGQQYF. CDR3 DNA: TGTGCCAGCAGTTATCAAACGTCCGGGGGGCAGCAGTACTTC.

The CDR3 sequence is CASSQGRGSGGAAPTDTQYF. The CDR3 DNA reads TGTGCCAGCAGCCAAGGCCGGGGAAGCGGGGGGGCCGCCCCCACAGATACGCAGTATTTT. This chain links TRBV3-1 (or the pseudogene TRBV3-2) with TRBJ2-3, with TRBD2 identical over 10 bases. Germline CDR1 is LGHDT and CDR2 is YNNKEL (reference sequence). This CDR3 has 20 residues. Trimming removed 1 base from V and 2 bases from J; junction bases left unmatched: 15.

The table lists this clone with a count of one. The V call is TRBV30, the J call TRBJ2-2, with D possibly matching TRBD2 (6 bases). V was cut by 5 bases and J by 1 base, with 14 bases left in between. The CDR3 has 15 amino acids. Germline V gene lookup returns CDR1 GTSNPN and CDR2 SVGIG (reference sequence). The CDR3 bases are TGTGCCTGGCGGGGGATAAAGTTGAACACCGGGGAGCTGTTTTTT. This codes for CAWRGIKLNTGELFF.

The rearrangement links TRBV7-9 to TRBJ1-5, with a tentative D call TRBD1 (6 bases). CDR1 SEHNR and CDR2 FQNEAQ come from the germline V gene (reference sequence). V was shortened by 4 bases and J by 2 bases, with 24 bases between the two germline ends. The CDR3 is 19 amino acids. In DNA form, the CDR3 reads TGTGCCAGCAGCTCCCCCCCCGAGGGCAGGGGAGAAGGCAATCAGCCCCAGCATTTT. Its protein product is CASSSPPEGRGEGNQPQHF. Using reference TRBV7-9 and TRBJ1-5 for the parts outside the CDR3, the full variable domain is DTGVSQNPRHKITKRGQNVTFRCDPISEHNRLYWYRQTLGQGPEFLTYFQNEAQLEKSRLLSDRFSAERPKGSFSTLEIQRTEQGDSAMYLCASSSPPEGRGEGNQPQHFGDGTRLSIL.

The gene calls are TRBV18 and TRBJ2-5; D is unclear. V was trimmed by 3 bases and J by 5 bases, leaving 13 bases between them. The CDR3 contains 14 residues. From germline, CDR1 is KGHSH and CDR2 LQKENI. This chain's CDR3 is CASSPDTSPETQYF. The CDR3 bases are TGTGCCAGCTCACCCGATACTTCACCGGAGACCCAGTACTTC.

This clone was counted only a few times. The gene calls are TRBV4-1 and TRBJ2-3, with D perhaps matching TRBD1 (6 bases). Germline V gene data show CDR1 as MGHRA and CDR2 as YSYEKL. This CDR3 region has 15 residues. V shed 0 bases and J shed 4 bases, with 11 bases lying between them. The DNA for the CDR3 is TGCGCCAGCAGCCAAGAGGACAGCCAGGCAGATACGCAGTATTTT. Protein: CASSQEDSQADTQYF.

The chain is built from TRBV4-1 and TRBJ1-2; perhaps TRBD1 as D (6 bases). CDR1 is MGHRA, CDR2 YSYEKL, per germline. CDR3 length: 16 amino acids. Deletions cut 0 bases from V and 6 bases from J, with 17 bases between. The CDR3 DNA reads as TGCGCCAGCAGCCAAGATGGGGGGGCGCGCGCCCATGGCTACACCTTC. Its protein is CASSQDGGARAHGYTF.

The rearrangement links TRBV3-1 (or the pseudogene TRBV3-2) to TRBJ1-6; D may be TRBD1 (5 bases). The CDR3 totals 16 residues. In germline, CDR1 is LGHDT, CDR2 YNNKEL (reference sequence). V was cut by 1 base and J by 9 bases, with 16 bases left in between. CDR3 protein: CASSQAGGQGGSPLHF. CDR3 sequence (DNA): TGTGCCAGCAGCCAAGCCGGTGGTCAGGGTGGTTCACCCCTCCACTTT.

The chain couples TRBV28 to TRBJ1-1; D unresolved. There are 12 residues in the CDR3. Trimming left V 3 bases short and J 7 bases short, with 9 bases between. Per the germline V gene, CDR1 is MDHEN and CDR2 is SYDVKM. The CDR3 nucleotides are TGTGCCAGCAGTTTGGCCCCCCTTGAAGCTTTCTTT. Encoded protein: CASSLAPLEAFF.

The V gene is TRBV25-1, the J gene TRBJ2-7, with TRBD2 matching 9 bases. The CDR3 is made up of 13 amino acids. Trimming took 4 bases from V and 3 from J; bases not matched to a gene: 1. Germline CDR1 and CDR2: MGHDK and SYGVNS. This CDR3 reads CASSGTSDYEQYF. The CDR3, as DNA: TGTGCCAGCAGTGGGACTAGCGACTACGAGCAGTACTTC.

This clone was recorded a few times. This chain uses TRBV24-1 with TRBJ2-7; D possibly corresponds to TRBD1 (6 bases). In germline, CDR1 is KGHDR, CDR2 SFDVKD. The CDR3 runs 13 residues. Between the trimmed V and J ends, which lost 3 bases and 4 bases, there was a span of 9 bases. The CDR3 sequence is CATSDPTGYEQYF. In DNA, the CDR3 is TGTGCCACCAGTGATCCGACAGGTTACGAGCAGTACTTC.

V and J are TRBV7-2 and TRBJ2-3, with TRBD2 matching over 7 bases. CDR1 SGHTA and CDR2 FQGNSA come from the germline V gene. With V trimmed by 5 bases and J by 6 bases, 8 bases remained unmatched. This CDR3 spans 14 amino acids. The CDR3 DNA follows: TGTGCCAGCAGCCAAGCGGGGCGCGGGGATACGCAGTATTTT. Translating gives CASSQAGRGDTQYF.

The chain employs TRBV19 and TRBJ2-7; TRBD2 might be the D (6 bases). CDR1 is LNHDA and CDR2 is SQIVND in the germline V gene (reference sequence). V was shortened by 4 bases and J by 7 bases, with 20 bases between the two germline ends. The CDR3 has 15 residues. In nucleotides, the CDR3 is TGTGCCAGTAGTAAACGAGGTCTTCGACTAGGGGAGCAGTACTTC. The encoded protein is CASSKRGLRLGEQYF.

The chain links TRBV4-1 to TRBJ1-2; D is undetermined. The CDR3 sequence is 15 residues long. Germline loops: CDR1 MGHRA, CDR2 YSYEKL. The ends were cut back, 3 bases at V and 3 bases at J, with 14 bases in the middle. CDR3 coding DNA: TGCGCCAGCAGCCACCCCGGGAGAGATGACTATGGCTACACCTTC. It codes for CASSHPGRDDYGYTF.

J is TRBJ2-5 and V is TRBV14; 11 nucleotides match TRBD2. There are 18 residues in the CDR3. Germline CDR1 and CDR2: SGHDN and FVKESK. Trimming at V came to 1 base and at J to 5 bases, leaving 12 bases not matched to a gene. For the CDR3, the DNA is TGTGCCAGCAGCCAAGGCGCGCTAGCGGGAGGATTCGGGGAGACCCAGTACTTC. Translating gives CASSQGALAGGFGETQYF.

This sequence joins TRBV14 and TRBJ2-2; D perhaps matches TRBD1 (5 bases). Trimming took off 4 bases at V and 3 bases at J, with 6 bases between the two ends. The length of the CDR3 is 13 residues. CDR1 and CDR2 (germline): SGHDN, FVKESK. CDR3 DNA: TGTGCCAGCAGCCCACAGGACACCGGGGAGCTGTTTTTT. As protein: CASSPQDTGELFF.